One sample yielded the 16 T cell receptor beta chains listed below, sequenced in a study of blood T cells in healthy people across ages. Primed by a sample-barcoded 5' primer and a J-beta primer mix, a second PCR proceeded for about 6 to 12 cycles. From the 5' RACE reads, TCRdb called clonotypes with MiXCR, one entry per CDR3 protein. The sample includes some 560,000 distinct CDR3 sequences, about 25% of them seen just once. These data also formed part of another study, on T cells of mothers and their children.

The sample comprised blood. The receptor set was obtained from a boy aged 2 to 10 in good health.

The chain recombines TRBV20-1 with TRBJ1-1; TRBD1 might be the D (6 bases). In germline, CDR1 is DFQATT, CDR2 SNEGSKA (reference sequence). V was clipped by 6 bases and J by 1 base, with 9 bases between them. This CDR3 contains 12 residues. The CDR3 reads CSAKQGNTEAFF. In DNA, the CDR3 is TGCAGTGCCAAACAGGGGAACACTGAAGCTTTCTTT.

This chain uses TRBV20-1 with TRBJ2-1; the D gene is possibly TRBD2 (7 bases). Germline V gene lookup returns CDR1 DFQATT and CDR2 SNEGSKA (reference sequence). The V end lost 6 bases, the J end lost 12 bases, and 18 bases lay between the germline ends. The CDR3 is 12 residues long. The CDR3 DNA sequence: TGCAGTGCCACGCGGGGGCCACCTATGCAGTTCTTC. Translation gives CSATRGPPMQFF.

This rearrangement joins TRBV20-1 to TRBJ2-1; TRBD2 matches at 10 bases. Matching the DNA end better, TRBJ2-7 makes the J call doubtful. Germline V gene data show CDR1 as DFQATT and CDR2 as SNEGSKA (reference sequence). This CDR3 region has 13 residues. This chain's CDR3 is CSARASGSYEQYF. In DNA form, the CDR3 reads TGCAGTGCTAGAGCTAGCGGGAGTTACGAGCAGTACTTC.

This clonotype was counted between two and nine times. V usage is TRBV19 and J usage is TRBJ2-2, with 8 bases lining up with TRBD1. V lost 3 bases, J lost 6 bases, and 0 bases stayed unmatched. CDR1 and CDR2 from the germline V gene are LNHDA and SQIVND (reference sequence). This CDR3 is built from 13 residues. CDR3 residues: CASSMTGAGELFF. As DNA, the CDR3 is TGTGCCAGTAGTATGACAGGGGCCGGGGAGCTGTTTTTT.

The chain employs TRBV28 and TRBJ1-2; no firm D call. The CDR3 has 12 residues. V lost 7 bases and J lost 6, with 12 bases in between. Germline V gene data show CDR1 as MDHEN and CDR2 as SYDVKM. CDR3 nucleotides: TGTGCCAGCAACCGACCCTGGGATGGCTACACCTTC. Protein: CASNRPWDGYTF.

This chain uses TRBV7-8 with TRBJ2-1; perhaps TRBD2 as D (6 bases). V was cut by 5 bases and J by 8 bases, with 22 bases left in between. The CDR3 contains 16 residues. Germline values: CDR1 SGHVS, CDR2 FQNEAQ. CDR3 nucleotides: TGTGCCAGCAGCCCCGGTCACCTCGTGGCGGGACATGAGCAGTTCTTC. Translation gives CASSPGHLVAGHEQFF.

This clonotype was seen repeatedly, ten times or more. The chain recombines TRBV3-1 with TRBJ2-5; D perhaps matches TRBD2 (6 bases). The V end lost 4 bases, the J end lost 0 bases, and 9 bases lay between the germline ends. This CDR3 contains 14 residues. Germline CDR1 is LGHDT and CDR2 is YNNKEL (reference sequence). The CDR3 DNA reads TGTGCCAGCAGCCCCCGGGACTACCAAGAGACCCAGTACTTC. Protein sequence: CASSPRDYQETQYF.

This clonotype was counted many times. V is TRBV12-5 and J is TRBJ2-1, with no clear D. This CDR3 is built from 13 residues. Germline values: CDR1 LGHNT, CDR2 FRNRAP. With 0 bases removed from V and 7 bases from J, the gap between germline ends came to 7 bases. The CDR3 is CASGLVLWNEQFF. CDR3 nucleotides: TGTGCTAGTGGTTTGGTATTGTGGAATGAGCAGTTCTTC.

V and J are TRBV20-1 and TRBJ2-5, with D hard to call. The germline gives CDR1 DFQATT, CDR2 SNEGSKA (reference sequence). The CDR3 loop spans 14 amino acids. Trimming stripped 6 bases from V and 7 bases from J, with 21 bases between. CDR3 amino acids: CSAHKGVLSGTQYF. CDR3 DNA: TGCAGTGCCCACAAGGGCGTGTTATCGGGGACCCAGTACTTC.

The CDR3 region is CASRDQGTDYEQYF. CDR3 DNA: TGTGCCAGCAGGGACCAAGGGACGGACTACGAGCAGTACTTC. V gene TRBV2 combines with J gene TRBJ2-7; D might be TRBD1 or TRBD2, each matching 5 bases. Trimming removed 6 bases at V and 3 bases at J, with 15 bases between. This CDR3 is 14 amino acids long. Germline-derived CDR1 and CDR2 are SNHLY and FYNNEI.

This clonotype has just a few counts. The chain recombines TRBV7-2 with TRBJ2-7; unclear D gene. Trimming took 3 bases from V and 3 from J, leaving 9 bases between them. This CDR3 has 13 residues. CDR1 and CDR2 from the germline V gene are SGHTA and FQGNSA. CDR3 DNA sequence: TGTGCCAGCAGCTTCGTCGATGACTACGAGCAGTACTTC. The encoded protein is CASSFVDDYEQYF.

This clonotype was seen more than once but under ten times. V and J are TRBV20-1 and TRBJ2-5, with 7 positions matching TRBD2. The germline gives CDR1 DFQATT, CDR2 SNEGSKA (reference sequence). The V gene end was trimmed by 0 bases and the J gene end by 1 base; junction bases not matched to a gene: 17. This CDR3 spans 19 amino acids. The chain's CDR3 is CSARDKRGLSPGGQETQYF. The CDR3 nucleotides are TGCAGTGCTAGAGACAAGCGGGGTCTGAGTCCTGGAGGCCAAGAGACCCAGTACTTC.

This clonotype was observed a handful of times. This chain joins TRBV5-4 and TRBJ2-1, with 14 bases identical to TRBD2. CDR3 length: 15 amino acids. After removal of 6 bases from V and 7 bases from J, the junction contained 6 bases not matched to a gene. Germline V gives CDR1 SGHNT, CDR2 YYREEE (reference sequence). The DNA for the CDR3 is TGTGCCAGCACCCTGACTAGCGGGAGGGCGAATGAGCAGTTCTTC. Translation gives CASTLTSGRANEQFF.

The sample holds a few counts of this clonotype. V usage is TRBV14 and J usage is TRBJ1-2; D unclear. Germline CDR1 reads SGHDN; CDR2 reads FVKESK. The CDR3 runs 15 residues. Trimming left V 0 bases short and J 0 bases short, with 8 bases between. In DNA, the CDR3 is TGTGCCAGCAGCCAAGAGTCGGAAGCTAACTATGGCTACACCTTC. Its translation is CASSQESEANYGYTF.

This clonotype has a count of ten or more. V and J are TRBV6-5 and TRBJ1-6; a possible D gene is TRBD1 (5 bases). Germline V gives CDR1 MNHEY, CDR2 SVGAGI. V was trimmed by 5 bases and J by 5 bases, leaving 13 bases between them. The CDR3 extends over 15 amino acids. CDR3 amino acids: CASSTSGTNNSPLHF. The CDR3 DNA follows: TGTGCCAGCAGTACCTCCGGGACGAATAATTCACCCCTCCACTTT.

The chain joins TRBV15 to TRBJ2-7, with 7 bases that match TRBD1. V shed 9 bases, J shed 0 bases, and the junction held 11 bases outside the gene matches. Germline-derived CDR1 and CDR2 are LNHNV and YYDKDF (reference sequence). This CDR3 has 15 amino acids. The CDR3, as DNA: TGTGCCACTAGACGCGACAGGGTGAGCTCCTACGAGCAGTACTTC. Its translation is CATRRDRVSSYEQYF.